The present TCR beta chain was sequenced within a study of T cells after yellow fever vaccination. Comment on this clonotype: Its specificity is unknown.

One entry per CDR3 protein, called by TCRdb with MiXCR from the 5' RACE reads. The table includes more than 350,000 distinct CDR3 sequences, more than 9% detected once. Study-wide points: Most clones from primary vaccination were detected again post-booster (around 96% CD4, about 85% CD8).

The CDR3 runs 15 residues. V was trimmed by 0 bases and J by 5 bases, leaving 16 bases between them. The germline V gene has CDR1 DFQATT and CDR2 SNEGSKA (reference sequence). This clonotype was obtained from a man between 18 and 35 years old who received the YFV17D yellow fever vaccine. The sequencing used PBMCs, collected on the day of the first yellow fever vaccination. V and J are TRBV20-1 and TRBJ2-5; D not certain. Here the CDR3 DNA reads TGCAGTGCTAGAGATGTTATTAGGTTTATGGAGACCCAGTACTTC. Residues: CSARDVIRFMETQYF.